This TCR beta chain was obtained from a study of blood T cell repertoires in COVID-19. Germline assignment: CDR1 LGHDT and CDR2 YNNKEL (reference sequence). The CDR3 is 15 residues long. V was clipped by 1 base and J by 3 bases, with 9 bases between them. Assay used: immunoSEQ multiplex PCR; TCRdb lists only in-frame clones, some missing. The sample contains around 200,000 clones, roughly 84% of which appear only once. The chain employs TRBV3-1 (or the pseudogene TRBV3-2) and TRBJ2-2; a possible D gene is TRBD1 (5 bases). This TCR came from an elderly woman with acute or convalescent COVID-19. The sample consisted of peripheral blood. Here the CDR3 reads CASSQGGRYTGELFF. CDR3 DNA: TGTGCCAGCAGCCAAGGGGGCCGGTACACCGGGGAGCTGTTTTTT.